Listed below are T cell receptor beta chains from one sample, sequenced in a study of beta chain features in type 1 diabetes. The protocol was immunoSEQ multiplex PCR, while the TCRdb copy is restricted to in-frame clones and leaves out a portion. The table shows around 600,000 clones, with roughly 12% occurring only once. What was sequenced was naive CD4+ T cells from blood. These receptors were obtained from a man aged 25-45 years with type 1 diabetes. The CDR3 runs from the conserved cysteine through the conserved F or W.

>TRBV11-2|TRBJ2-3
CASSVTSSGTDTQYF
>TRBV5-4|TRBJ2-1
CASSWTGVGEQFF
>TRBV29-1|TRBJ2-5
CSVELGRRETQYF
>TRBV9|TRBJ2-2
CASSVERTGNTGELFF
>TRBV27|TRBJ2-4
CASRAGGAKNIQYF
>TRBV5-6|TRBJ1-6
CASSLNRRPYNSPLHF
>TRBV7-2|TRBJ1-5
CASRGEGNQPQHF
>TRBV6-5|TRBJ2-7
CASSYFGDGTYEQYF
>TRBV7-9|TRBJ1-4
CASSPPGVGAEKLFF
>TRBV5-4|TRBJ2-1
CASTPSGGRDEQFF
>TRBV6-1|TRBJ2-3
CASSEGSWIAAADTQYF